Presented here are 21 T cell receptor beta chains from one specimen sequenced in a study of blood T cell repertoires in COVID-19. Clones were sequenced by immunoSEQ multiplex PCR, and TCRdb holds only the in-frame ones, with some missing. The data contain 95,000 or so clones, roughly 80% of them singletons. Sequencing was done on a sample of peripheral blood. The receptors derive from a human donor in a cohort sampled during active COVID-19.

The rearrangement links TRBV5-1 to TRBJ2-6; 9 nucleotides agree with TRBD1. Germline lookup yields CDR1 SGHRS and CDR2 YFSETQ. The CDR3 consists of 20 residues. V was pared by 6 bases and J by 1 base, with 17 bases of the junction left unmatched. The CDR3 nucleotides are TGCGCCAGCACGCCGGGACAGGGCTTTTCGGGTCAATCTGGGGCCAACGTCCTGACTTTC. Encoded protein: CASTPGQGFSGQSGANVLTF.

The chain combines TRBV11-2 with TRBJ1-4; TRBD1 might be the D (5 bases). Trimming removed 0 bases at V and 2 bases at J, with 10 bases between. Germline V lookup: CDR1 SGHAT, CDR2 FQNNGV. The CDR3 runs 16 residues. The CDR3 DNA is TGTGCCAGCAGCTTAGATCAGCCAGGGACTAATGAAAAACTGTTTTTT. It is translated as CASSLDQPGTNEKLFF.

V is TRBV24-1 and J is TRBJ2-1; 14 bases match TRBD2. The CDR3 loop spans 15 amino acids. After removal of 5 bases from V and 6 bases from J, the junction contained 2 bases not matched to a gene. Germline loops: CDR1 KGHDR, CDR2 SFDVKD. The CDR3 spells CATSAGTSGSNEQFF. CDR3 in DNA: TGTGCCACCAGTGCCGGGACTAGCGGGAGCAATGAGCAGTTCTTC.

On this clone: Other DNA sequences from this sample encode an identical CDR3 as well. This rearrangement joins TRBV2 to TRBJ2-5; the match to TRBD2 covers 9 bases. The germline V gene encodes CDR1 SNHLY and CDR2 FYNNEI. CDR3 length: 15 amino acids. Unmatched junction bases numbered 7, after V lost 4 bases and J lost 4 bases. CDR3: CASSGGLAGRETQYF. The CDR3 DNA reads TGTGCCAGCAGTGGGGGGCTAGCGGGACGAGAGACCCAGTACTTC. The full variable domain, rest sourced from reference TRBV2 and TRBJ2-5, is EPEVTQTPSHQVTQMGQEVILRCVPISNHLYFYWYRQILGQKVEFLVSFYNNEISEKSEIFDDQFSVERPDGSNFTLKIRSTKLEDSAMYFCASSGGLAGRETQYFGPGTRLLVL.

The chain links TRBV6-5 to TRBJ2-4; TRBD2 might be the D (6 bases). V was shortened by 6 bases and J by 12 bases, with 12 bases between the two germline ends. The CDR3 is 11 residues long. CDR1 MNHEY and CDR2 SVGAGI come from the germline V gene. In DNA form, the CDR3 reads TGTGCCAGCAGGACGGGGGAAACTCAGTACTTC. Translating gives CASRTGETQYF.

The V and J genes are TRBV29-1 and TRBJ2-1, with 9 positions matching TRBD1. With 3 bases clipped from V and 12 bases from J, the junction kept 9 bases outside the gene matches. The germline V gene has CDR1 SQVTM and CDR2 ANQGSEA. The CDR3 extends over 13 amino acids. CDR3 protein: CSVEGQGTKGQFF. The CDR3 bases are TGCAGCGTTGAGGGACAGGGCACAAAGGGGCAGTTCTTC.

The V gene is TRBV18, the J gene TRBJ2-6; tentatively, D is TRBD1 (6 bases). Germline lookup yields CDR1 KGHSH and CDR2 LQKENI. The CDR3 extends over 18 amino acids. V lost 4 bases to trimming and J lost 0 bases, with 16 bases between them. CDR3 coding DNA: TGTGCCAGCTCACGTCAGGGGCCGCCTTCCTCTGGGGCCAACGTCCTGACTTTC. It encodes CASSRQGPPSSGANVLTF. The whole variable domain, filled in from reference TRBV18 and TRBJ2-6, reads NAGVMQNPRHLVRRRGQEARLRCSPMKGHSHVYWYRQLPEEGLKFMVYLQKENIIDESGMPKERFSAEFPKEGPSILRIQQVVRGDSAAYFCASSRQGPPSSGANVLTFGAGSRLTVL.

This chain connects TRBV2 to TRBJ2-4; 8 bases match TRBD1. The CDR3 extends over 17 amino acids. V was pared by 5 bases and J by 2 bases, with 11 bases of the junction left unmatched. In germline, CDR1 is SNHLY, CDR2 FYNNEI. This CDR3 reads CASSFSAGGASKNIQYF. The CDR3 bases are TGTGCCAGCAGTTTCTCAGCAGGGGGCGCATCCAAAAACATTCAGTACTTC.

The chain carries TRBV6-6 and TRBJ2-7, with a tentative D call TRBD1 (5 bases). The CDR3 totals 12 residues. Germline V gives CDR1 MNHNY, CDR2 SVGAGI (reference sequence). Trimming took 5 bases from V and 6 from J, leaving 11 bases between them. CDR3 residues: CASSQLTGEQYF. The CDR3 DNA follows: TGTGCCAGCAGTCAACTTACAGGCGAGCAGTACTTC.

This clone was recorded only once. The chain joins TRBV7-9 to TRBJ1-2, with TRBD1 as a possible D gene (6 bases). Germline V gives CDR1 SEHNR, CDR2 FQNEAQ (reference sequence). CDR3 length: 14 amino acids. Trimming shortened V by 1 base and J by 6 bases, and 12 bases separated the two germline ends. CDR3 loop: CASSLGAQGNGYTF. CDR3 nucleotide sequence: TGTGCCAGCAGCTTAGGGGCACAGGGAAATGGCTACACCTTC.

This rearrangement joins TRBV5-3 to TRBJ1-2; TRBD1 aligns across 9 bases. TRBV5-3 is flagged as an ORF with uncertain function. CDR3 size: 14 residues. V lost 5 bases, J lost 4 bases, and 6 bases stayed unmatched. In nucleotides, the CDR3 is TGTGCCAGAAGGACACGACAGGGGGGCTATGGCTACACCTTC. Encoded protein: CARRTRQGGYGYTF.

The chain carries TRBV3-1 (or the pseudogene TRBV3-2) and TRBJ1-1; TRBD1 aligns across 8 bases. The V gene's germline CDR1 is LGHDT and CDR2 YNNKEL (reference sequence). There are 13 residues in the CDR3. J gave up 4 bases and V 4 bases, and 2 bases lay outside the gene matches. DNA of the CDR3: TGTGCCAGCAGCCCAGGGGGCGGCACTGAAGCTTTCTTT. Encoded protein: CASSPGGGTEAFF.

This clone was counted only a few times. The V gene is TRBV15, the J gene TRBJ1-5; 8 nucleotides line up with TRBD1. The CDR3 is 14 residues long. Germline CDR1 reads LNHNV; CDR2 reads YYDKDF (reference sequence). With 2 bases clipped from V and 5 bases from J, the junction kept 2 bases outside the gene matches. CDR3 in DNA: TGTGCCACCAGCAGACTACAGGGGGATCAGCCCCAGCATTTT. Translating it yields CATSRLQGDQPQHF. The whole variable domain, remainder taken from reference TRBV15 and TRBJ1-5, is DAMVIQNPRYQVTQFGKPVTLSCSQTLNHNVMYWYQQKSSQAPKLLFHYYDKDFNNEADTPDNFQSRRPNTSFCFLDIRSPGLGDTAMYLCATSRLQGDQPQHFGDGTRLSIL.

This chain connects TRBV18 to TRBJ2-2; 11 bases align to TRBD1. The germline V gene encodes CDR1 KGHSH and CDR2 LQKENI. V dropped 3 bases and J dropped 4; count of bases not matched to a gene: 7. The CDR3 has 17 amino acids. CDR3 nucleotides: TGTGCCAGCTCACCGCAAAAAGGGACAGGGGGCACCGGGGAGCTGTTTTTT. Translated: CASSPQKGTGGTGELFF.

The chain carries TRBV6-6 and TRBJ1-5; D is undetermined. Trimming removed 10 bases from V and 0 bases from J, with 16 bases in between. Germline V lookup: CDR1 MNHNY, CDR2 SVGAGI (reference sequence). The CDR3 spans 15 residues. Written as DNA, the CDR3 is TGTGCCACTTCAGCTAGCAGGCTTAGCAATCAGCCCCAGCATTTT. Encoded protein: CATSASRLSNQPQHF.

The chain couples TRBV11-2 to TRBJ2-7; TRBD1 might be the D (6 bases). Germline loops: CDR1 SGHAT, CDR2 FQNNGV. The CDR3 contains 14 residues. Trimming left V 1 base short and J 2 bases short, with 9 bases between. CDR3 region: CASSLVAGAYEQYF. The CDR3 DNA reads TGTGCCAGCAGCTTAGTCGCAGGGGCCTACGAGCAGTACTTC.

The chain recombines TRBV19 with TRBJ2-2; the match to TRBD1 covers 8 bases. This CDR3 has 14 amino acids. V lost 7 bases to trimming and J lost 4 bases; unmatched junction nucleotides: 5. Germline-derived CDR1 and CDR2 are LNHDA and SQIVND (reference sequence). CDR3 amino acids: CASMTGVTTGELFF. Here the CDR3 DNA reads TGTGCCAGTATGACAGGGGTGACCACCGGGGAGCTGTTTTTT.

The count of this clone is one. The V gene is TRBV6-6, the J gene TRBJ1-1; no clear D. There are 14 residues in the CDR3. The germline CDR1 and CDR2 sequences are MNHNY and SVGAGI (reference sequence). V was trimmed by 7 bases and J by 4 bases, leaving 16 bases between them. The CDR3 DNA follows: TGTGCCAGCACCAAAGCAGAGGCTAGCACTGAAGCTTTCTTT. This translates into CASTKAEASTEAFF.

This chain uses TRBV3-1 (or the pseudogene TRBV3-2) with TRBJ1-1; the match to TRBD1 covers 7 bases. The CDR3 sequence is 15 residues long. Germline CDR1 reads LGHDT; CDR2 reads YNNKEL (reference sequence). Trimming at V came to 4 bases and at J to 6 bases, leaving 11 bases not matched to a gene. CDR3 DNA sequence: TGTGCCAGCAGCCGAACGTCCCGGGACAGCGCTGAAGCTTTCTTT. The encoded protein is CASSRTSRDSAEAFF.

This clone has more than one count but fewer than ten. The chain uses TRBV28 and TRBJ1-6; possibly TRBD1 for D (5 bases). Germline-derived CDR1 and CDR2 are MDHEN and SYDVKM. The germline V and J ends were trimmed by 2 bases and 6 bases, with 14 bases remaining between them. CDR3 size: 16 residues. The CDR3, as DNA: TGTGCCAGCAGTTTAGATCGGGGGAACGGTAATTCACCCCTCCACTTT. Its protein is CASSLDRGNGNSPLHF.

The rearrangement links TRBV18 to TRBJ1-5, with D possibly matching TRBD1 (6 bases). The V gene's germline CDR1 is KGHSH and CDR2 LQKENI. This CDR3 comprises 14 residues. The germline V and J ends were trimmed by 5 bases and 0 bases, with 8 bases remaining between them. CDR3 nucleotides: TGTGCCAGCTCAACAGGGCATAGCAATCAGCCCCAGCATTTT. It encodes CASSTGHSNQPQHF.